This T cell receptor beta chain emerged from a study of cytomegalovirus exposure and HLA in healthy donors. The PCR contained 60 Vbeta and 13 Jbeta primers. TCRdb's table, derived via immunoSEQ multiplex PCR, lists solely in-frame clones and lacks some. The sample gives around 150,000 clones, around four fifths of which show up once; more than 2% is in the top ten. Germline values: CDR1 SNHLY, CDR2 FYNNEI. Germline trimming cut 4 bases from V and 3 bases from J; bases unmatched to any gene: 4. The CDR3 sequence is 15 residues long. Material: PBMCs. The clonotype comes from a boy aged 2 to 10 in good health and CMV-seronegative. This chain connects TRBV2 to TRBJ2-3; TRBD2 agrees at 10 bases. The CDR3 DNA sequence: TGTGCCAGCAGTGTGGGACTAGCGAGGACAGATACGCAGTATTTT. The encoded protein is CASSVGLARTDTQYF.